Below are 10 T cell receptor beta chains sequenced from a single sample in a study of T-cell memory formation after mild COVID-19. One entry per CDR3 protein, called by TCRdb with MiXCR from the 5' RACE reads. The table lists approximately 300,000 distinct CDR3 sequences, 15% to 20% of them singletons. Specimen: PBMCs or a T cell subset sorted from them (not recorded which). Receptors originate from a man aged 18 to 35 who had mild COVID-19 (a few samples of this study predate the infection). Cell type and time point are not known.

This chain connects TRBV29-1 to TRBJ1-2, with TRBD1 identical over 9 bases. V gave up 7 bases and J gave up 3 bases; unmatched junction bases: 9. The CDR3 is made up of 14 amino acids. Germline CDR1 and CDR2: SQVTM and ANQGSEA. The CDR3 DNA reads TGCAGCGCCCGGGACAGGGAAAACTACTATGGCTACACCTTC. Translated, it gives CSARDRENYYGYTF.

The table lists this clonotype with a few counts. The genes are TRBV4-3 and TRBJ1-1; perhaps TRBD1 as D (6 bases). The CDR3 has 15 residues. Germline assignment: CDR1 LGHNA and CDR2 YSLEER. The V and J ends lost 0 bases and 3 bases respectively, with 11 bases between them. The CDR3: CASSQEPGADTEAFF. CDR3 nucleotides: TGCGCCAGCAGCCAAGAACCAGGGGCGGACACTGAAGCTTTCTTT.

This clonotype showed up many times. The CDR3: CSARTGIGNTIYF. The DNA for the CDR3 is TGCAGTGCTCGAACAGGGATCGGAAACACCATATATTTT. This rearrangement joins TRBV20-1 to TRBJ1-3; maybe TRBD1 (6 bases). The V end was cut by 5 bases, the J end by 4 bases, with 12 bases between. Germline CDR1 reads DFQATT; CDR2 reads SNEGSKA (reference sequence). The CDR3 runs to 13 residues.

This clonotype came up a few times. The V gene is TRBV6-5, the J gene TRBJ2-2; D remains ambiguous. Germline-derived CDR1 and CDR2 are MNHEY and SVGAGI. The CDR3 loop spans 16 amino acids. Trimming took 2 bases from V and 4 from J, leaving 14 bases between them. Here the CDR3 reads CASSYRFAGSTGELFF. The CDR3, as DNA: TGTGCCAGCAGTTACAGATTTGCTGGGTCCACCGGGGAGCTGTTTTTT.

This clonotype was found many times. The rearrangement joins TRBV4-3 to TRBJ2-1, with 11 positions matching TRBD2. In germline, CDR1 is LGHNA, CDR2 YSLEER. V lost 4 bases and J lost 3; bases outside the gene matches: 2. The CDR3 contains 15 residues. In nucleotides, the CDR3 is TGCGCCAGCAGCCCCGGGACTAGCGGCTACAATGAGCAGTTCTTC. Translation gives CASSPGTSGYNEQFF.

This clonotype was seen at least ten times. V gene TRBV7-3 combines with J gene TRBJ2-1, with TRBD1 matching 8 bases. Germline assignment: CDR1 SGHTA and CDR2 FQGTGA. The length of the CDR3 is 12 residues. V dropped 4 bases and J dropped 10; count of bases not matched to a gene: 3. The CDR3 is CASSYRGMEQFF. CDR3 in DNA: TGTGCCAGCAGCTACAGGGGGATGGAGCAGTTCTTC.

Only a few counts were recorded for this clonotype. The CDR3 region has the DNA TGCGCCAGCAGCCACGGGACAGCCCTCATCTACGAGCAGTACTTC. Amino acid sequence: CASSHGTALIYEQYF. The rearrangement uses TRBV4-1 and TRBJ2-7, with 7 bases matching TRBD1. CDR1 is MGHRA and CDR2 is YSYEKL in the germline V gene. The trim removed 3 bases at V and 3 bases at J, leaving 8 bases unmatched. The CDR3 is 15 residues long.

This clonotype was counted a few times. V and J are TRBV4-3 and TRBJ2-4, with D possibly being TRBD1 (5 bases). This CDR3 contains 16 residues. V lost 0 bases to trimming and J lost 0 bases, with 9 bases between them. Germline assignment: CDR1 LGHNA and CDR2 YSLEER. CDR3 protein: CASSQDRVLAKNIQYF. As DNA, the CDR3 is TGCGCCAGCAGCCAAGACAGGGTTTTAGCCAAAAACATTCAGTACTTC.

This chain links TRBV5-1 with TRBJ2-2, with TRBD1 matching over 8 bases. Germline V gives CDR1 SGHRS, CDR2 YFSETQ. This CDR3 region has 16 residues. Trimming at V came to 1 base and at J to 7 bases, leaving 9 bases not matched to a gene. For the CDR3, the DNA is TGCGCCAGCAGCTTGATCCAGGGGGCGATGGACGGGGAGCTGTTTTTT. This codes for CASSLIQGAMDGELFF.

The chain has TRBV7-8 and TRBJ2-5; possibly TRBD2 for D (7 bases). CDR1 and CDR2 (germline): SGHVS, FQNEAQ. V gave up 6 bases and J gave up 9 bases, with 23 bases separating them. The CDR3 is 15 amino acids. CDR3 bases: TGTGCCAGCAGACGAAACCGCGGGGGCCCCCGGGCCCAGTACTTC. Protein product: CASRRNRGGPRAQYF. Full variable domain (missing parts from reference TRBV7-8 and TRBJ2-5): GAGVSQSPRYKVAKRGQDVALRCDPISGHVSLFWYQQALGQGPEFLTYFQNEAQLDKSGLPSDRFFAERPEGSVSTLKIQRTQQEDSAVYLCASRRNRGGPRAQYFGPGTRLLVL.